The clone carrying this T cell receptor (beta chain) has ten or more counts. The antigen remains undetermined. The sample originates from a study of T cells in Graves' hyperthyroidism and ophthalmopathy. Study-level points and caveats: Researchers found most expanded thyroid clonotypes above 0.001 in blood as well.

Authors of the study amplified TCR beta CDR3 regions from RNA transcripts. HTBI primers were employed in a first-round RT-PCR of the TCR CDR3. TCRdb used MiXCR to reprocess the multiplex PCR reads, holding one entry per CDR3 protein. The repertoire includes fewer than 200,000 distinct CDR3 sequences, approximately 15% of them detected once, and about 31% sits in the top ten. The germline V gene encodes CDR1 MNHEY and CDR2 SMNVEV (reference sequence). The CDR3 loop spans 14 amino acids. V lost 7 bases to trimming and J lost 8 bases, with 15 bases between them. The chain is built from TRBV27 and TRBJ1-6; possible D gene TRBD1, 6 bases. Sequenced input: blood. The clonotype comes from a woman aged 50 to 60 with Graves' hyperthyroidism. The CDR3, as DNA: TGTGCCAGCACCTTGACAGGAACTGATTCACCCCTCCACTTT. This encodes CASTLTGTDSPLHF.